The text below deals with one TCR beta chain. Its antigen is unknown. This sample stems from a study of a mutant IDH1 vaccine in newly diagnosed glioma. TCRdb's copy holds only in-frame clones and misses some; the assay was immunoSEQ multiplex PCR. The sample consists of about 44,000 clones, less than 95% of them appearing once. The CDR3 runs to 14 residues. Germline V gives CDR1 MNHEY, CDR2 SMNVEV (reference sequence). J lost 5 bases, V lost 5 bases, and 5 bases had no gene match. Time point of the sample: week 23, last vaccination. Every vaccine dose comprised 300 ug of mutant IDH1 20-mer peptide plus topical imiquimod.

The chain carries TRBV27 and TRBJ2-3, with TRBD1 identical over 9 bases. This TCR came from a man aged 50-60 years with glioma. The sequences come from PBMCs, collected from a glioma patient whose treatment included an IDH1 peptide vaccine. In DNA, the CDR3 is TGTGCCAGCAGTCTGGGACAGGGACGAGATACGCAGTATTTT. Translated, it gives CASSLGQGRDTQYF.